This T cell receptor beta chain was identified during a study of beta chain features in type 1 diabetes. The entirety of the isolated RNA underwent reverse transcription, so expressed TCRB transcripts were sequenced. The table came from immunoSEQ multiplex PCR; TCRdb's copy has only in-frame clones and leaves some out. The sample yields nearly 350,000 clones, less than 10% seen once. In its sample, this clone was seen a few times. Sample: central memory CD4+ T cells from blood. The TCR comes from a woman aged 18-29 years in good health.

The CDR3 coding sequence is TGTGCCAGCAGCCAGAACATCAGGGAAAAACTGTTTTTT. Translating gives CASSQNIREKLFF. The chain has TRBV7-2 and TRBJ1-4; no definite D call. CDR1 SGHTA and CDR2 FQGNSA come from the germline V gene. The length of the CDR3 is 13 residues. V was clipped by 5 bases and J by 8 bases, with 12 bases between them. Complete variable domain (other parts from reference TRBV7-2 and TRBJ1-4): GAGVSQSPSNKVTEKGKDVELRCDPISGHTALYWYRQSLGQGLEFLIYFQGNSAPDKSGLPSDRFSAERTGGSVSTLTIQRTQQEDSAVYLCASSQNIREKLFFGSGTQLSVL.